A single sample is the source of the 19 T cell receptor beta chains below, sequenced in a study of blood T cell repertoires in COVID-19. TCRdb keeps only in-frame clones here, not all; method: immunoSEQ multiplex PCR. The top ten clones hold approximately 0.96% of a sample with about 400,000 clones, 70% to 90% of them seen once. The sequencing sample was made of PBMCs or T cells enriched from blood (not recorded which). The receptors stem from a woman younger than 45 with acute COVID-19.

This CDR3 reads CATSRVAGTGQQYF. The DNA of the CDR3 is TGTGCCACCAGCAGAGTGGCCGGGACAGGGCAGCAGTACTTC. J is TRBJ2-7 and V is TRBV15, with TRBD1 matching over 9 bases. The CDR3 is 14 residues long. Germline V gene lookup returns CDR1 LNHNV and CDR2 YYDKDF (reference sequence). V trimming: 1 base; J trimming: 8 bases; junction bases outside the gene matches: 6.

This chain joins TRBV18 and TRBJ2-1; D is unclear. V was clipped by 2 bases and J by 6 bases, with 14 bases between them. The CDR3 has 15 amino acids. Germline V gives CDR1 KGHSH, CDR2 LQKENI. The CDR3 DNA reads TGTGCCAGCTCACCAAACTCTTTCGCCTTCAATGAGCAGTTCTTC. It specifies CASSPNSFAFNEQFF.

This clone was found once. J is TRBJ2-7 and V is TRBV5-1, with 7 nucleotides matching TRBD1. With 3 bases clipped from V and 8 bases from J, the junction kept 8 bases outside the gene matches. CDR1 is SGHRS and CDR2 is YFSETQ in the germline V gene. The CDR3 is 13 amino acids. CDR3 DNA sequence: TGCGCCAGCAGCTCCCCGGACAGGTTTCAGCAGTACTTC. The encoded protein is CASSSPDRFQQYF.

This clone has just one count. This chain joins TRBV4-1 and TRBJ2-1; D is perhaps TRBD2 (5 bases). The germline gives CDR1 MGHRA, CDR2 YSYEKL. This CDR3 comprises 13 residues. The ends were cut back, 1 base at V and 7 bases at J, with 8 bases in the middle. Written as DNA, the CDR3 is TGCGCCAGCAGCCAAGTCGGGGTTAATGAGCAGTTCTTC. Encoded protein: CASSQVGVNEQFF.

The V and J genes are TRBV14 and TRBJ2-1; 12 positions match TRBD2. The CDR3 is made up of 16 amino acids. Germline CDR1 and CDR2: SGHDN and FVKESK. V trimming: 3 bases; J trimming: 4 bases; junction bases outside the gene matches: 4. CDR3 DNA sequence: TGTGCCAGCAGCCATCGGACTAGCGGGGCTTACAATGAGCAGTTCTTC. It specifies CASSHRTSGAYNEQFF.

This chain links TRBV7-9 with TRBJ1-4, with 7 positions matching TRBD1. Germline loops: CDR1 SEHNR, CDR2 FQNEAQ (reference sequence). CDR3 size: 14 residues. The ends lost 3 bases at V and 8 bases at J; junction bases unmatched: 6. The CDR3 DNA reads as TGTGCCAGCAGCTTTACAGGGGTGGGAGAAAAACTGTTTTTT. It specifies CASSFTGVGEKLFF.

This clone has a single count. The V gene is TRBV27, the J gene TRBJ2-5, with D unresolved. CDR3 length: 14 residues. The germline V and J ends were trimmed by 2 bases and 6 bases, with 13 bases remaining between them. The V gene's germline CDR1 is MNHEY and CDR2 SMNVEV (reference sequence). The CDR3 reads CASSLTESGQTQYF. The CDR3 coding sequence is TGTGCCAGCAGTTTAACAGAGTCCGGTCAGACCCAGTACTTC.

This sequence joins TRBV9 and TRBJ1-1, with 7 bases aligning to TRBD1. J gave up 7 bases and V 3 bases, and 6 bases lay outside the gene matches. The CDR3 is 13 amino acids. Germline loops: CDR1 SGDLS, CDR2 YYNGEE. Written as DNA, the CDR3 is TGTGCCAGCAGCGCGGAGGGACAGCATGAAGCTTTCTTT. Translation gives CASSAEGQHEAFF.

V and J are TRBV5-1 and TRBJ1-2; TRBD1 matches 11 bases. The germline V gene encodes CDR1 SGHRS and CDR2 YFSETQ. V was pared by 7 bases and J by 5 bases, with 13 bases of the junction left unmatched. The CDR3 length is 16 residues. The CDR3 reads CASRYTGQGAGYGYTF. The CDR3 nucleotides read TGCGCCAGCCGTTACACTGGACAGGGGGCTGGGTATGGCTACACCTTC.

Points on this clone: Different DNA sequences within this sample yield the same CDR3. The chain recombines TRBV5-1 with TRBJ1-3; 9 bases are shared with TRBD1. Germline trimming cut 4 bases from V and 1 base from J; bases unmatched to any gene: 6. The CDR3 consists of 16 residues. Germline V CDR1 and CDR2: SGHRS, YFSETQ. The CDR3 region is CASSPGTGSSGNTIYF. The CDR3 DNA is TGCGCCAGCAGCCCGGGGACAGGGTCTTCTGGAAACACCATATATTTT.

The chain links TRBV7-9 to TRBJ2-5; TRBD2 aligns across 10 bases. The CDR3 loop spans 16 amino acids. The germline gives CDR1 SEHNR, CDR2 FQNEAQ (reference sequence). V lost 4 bases, J lost 4 bases, and 9 bases stayed unmatched. The CDR3 sequence: CASSSSGLAGVETQYF. CDR3 in DNA: TGTGCCAGCAGCTCCAGTGGGCTAGCGGGGGTAGAGACCCAGTACTTC.

J is TRBJ2-5 and V is TRBV5-4, with D tentatively TRBD2 (6 bases). This CDR3 spans 16 amino acids. Germline V lookup: CDR1 SGHNT, CDR2 YYREEE (reference sequence). Trimming cost V 4 bases and J 1 base, with 17 bases left between them. CDR3 DNA sequence: TGTGCCAGCAGCGTTATCTCCGCGGGAACCCAAGAGACCCAGTACTTC. It codes for CASSVISAGTQETQYF.

The CDR3 loop reads CASSQDTQPQHF. The DNA for the CDR3 is TGTGCCAGCAGCCAAGACACACAGCCCCAGCATTTT. The V gene is TRBV4-2, the J gene TRBJ1-5; D is uncertain. The CDR3 extends over 12 amino acids. V lost 0 bases to trimming and J lost 7 bases, with 4 bases between them. Germline CDR1 is LGHNA and CDR2 is YNFKEQ.

The J gene is TRBJ1-2, the V gene TRBV12-3 or TRBV12-4, with 8 bases aligning to TRBD1. With 8 bases clipped from V and 0 bases from J, the junction kept 2 bases outside the gene matches. This CDR3 has 13 residues. Here the CDR3 reads CASRTGTNYGYTF. DNA of the CDR3: TGTGCCAGCCGGACAGGGACTAACTATGGCTACACCTTC.

The chain is built from TRBV2 and TRBJ2-3, with a weak D call TRBD1 (6 bases). CDR1 SNHLY and CDR2 FYNNEI come from the germline V gene. Trimming removed 1 base from V and 6 bases from J, with 8 bases in between. This CDR3 has 13 residues. The CDR3 nucleotides read TGTGCCAGCAGTGAAGGGGGGCTGGATACGCAGTATTTT. It yields the protein CASSEGGLDTQYF.

For this clone: The sample contains more than one DNA sequence encoding this CDR3. The gene calls are TRBV9 and TRBJ1-1; D is uncertain. Trimming left V 0 bases short and J 0 bases short, with 9 bases between. Germline V CDR1 and CDR2: SGDLS, YYNGEE. There are 15 residues in the CDR3. This CDR3 is CASSVEADMNTEAFF. CDR3 bases: TGTGCCAGCAGCGTAGAAGCGGATATGAACACTGAAGCTTTCTTT.

This clone was picked up a small number of times. The chain employs TRBV5-1 and TRBJ1-3, with 7 bases lining up with TRBD1. V trimming: 3 bases; J trimming: 4 bases; junction bases outside the gene matches: 7. Germline V gene lookup returns CDR1 SGHRS and CDR2 YFSETQ. This CDR3 contains 15 residues. CDR3 region: CASSWATGDGNTIYF. The CDR3 DNA reads as TGCGCCAGCAGCTGGGCCACAGGGGACGGAAACACCATATATTTT.

CDR3 residues: CSVTGSYLNIYNEQFF. The CDR3 DNA reads TGCAGCGTCACAGGGAGCTATCTTAATATCTACAATGAGCAGTTCTTC. This chain connects TRBV29-1 to TRBJ2-1, with D maybe TRBD1 (6 bases). This CDR3 is built from 16 residues. Looked up from germline, CDR1 is SQVTM and CDR2 is ANQGSEA. Between the trimmed V and J ends, which lost 6 bases and 3 bases, there was a span of 21 bases.

CDR3 sequence reads: CASSLEGRAYEQYF. The DNA of the CDR3 is TGTGCCAGCAGCTTAGAAGGCAGGGCCTACGAGCAGTACTTC. The chain couples TRBV11-2 to TRBJ2-7, with D possibly being TRBD1 (5 bases). The CDR3 consists of 14 residues. Germline assignment: CDR1 SGHAT and CDR2 FQNNGV. V was shortened by 0 bases and J by 2 bases, with 8 bases between the two germline ends.